This TCR beta chain comes out of a study of blood T cell repertoires in COVID-19. Looking at the study overall: Researchers got acute and convalescent COVID-19 samples from the United States, Italy and Spain.

The CDR3 has 15 residues. CDR1 is SGHRS, CDR2 YFSETQ, per germline. Trimming pared 0 bases from V and 2 bases from J, leaving 6 bases between. Generated by immunoSEQ multiplex PCR, the TCRdb table keeps only in-frame clones and is missing some. The data contain about 110,000 clones, 80% to 90% of them singletons. For this clone: Other nucleotide sequences from this sample produce the same CDR3.

Material: peripheral blood. The clonotype originates from an elderly woman with active or convalescent COVID-19. The gene calls are TRBV5-1 and TRBJ2-6, with D tentatively TRBD1 (5 bases). Written as DNA, the CDR3 is TGCGCCAGCAGCTTGGAAGGGGCTGGGGCCAACGTCCTGACTTTC. It translates to CASSLEGAGANVLTF.